The T cell receptor (beta chain) described here comes from a study of cytomegalovirus exposure and HLA in healthy donors. Findings and caveats of the study: A missense DCLRE1C variant was associated with V- and J-gene trimming of TCR beta chains in a later analysis, and an independent cohort replicated the association. Within an earlier analysis, most TCR beta V segments proved productive either about 90% or about 30% of the time. Some public TCRs appeared in many individuals, while most sequences were rare.

The germline gives CDR1 SGHNT, CDR2 YYREEE (reference sequence). V gave up 2 bases and J gave up 9 bases, with 11 bases separating them. CDR3 length: 12 amino acids. Each donor was healthy, and each was a bone marrow donor. PCR was performed using 60 Vbeta and 13 Jbeta primers. Using immunoSEQ multiplex PCR, the repertoire was profiled, and TCRdb retains in-frame clones only, with some absent. The sample has approximately 130,000 clones; around 85% are singletons. About this clone: Its antigen is unidentified.

This receptor was obtained from a woman younger than 45 in good health and CMV-seropositive. Sequencing was carried out using PBMCs. The chain has TRBV5-4 and TRBJ1-2; TRBD1 might be the D (6 bases). Here the CDR3 DNA reads TGTGCCAGCAGCTTCAGGGGAGACAGCTACACCTTC. It is translated as CASSFRGDSYTF.